Below, 9 T cell receptor beta chains from the same sample are listed, as sequenced in a study of cytomegalovirus exposure and HLA in healthy donors. The PCR ran on 60 Vbeta and 13 Jbeta primers. TCRdb keeps only in-frame clones here, not all; method: immunoSEQ multiplex PCR. The sample lists some 130,000 clones, about 70% seen once, with 2.5% to 4% in the top ten. The sample consisted of PBMCs. The receptor source for this set is a man aged 40-49 years in good health and CMV-seronegative.

The chain is built from TRBV5-1 and TRBJ1-2; tentative D call: TRBD1 (6 bases). In germline, CDR1 is SGHRS, CDR2 YFSETQ. V was shortened by 0 bases and J by 3 bases, with 9 bases between the two germline ends. This CDR3 spans 14 amino acids. CDR3 coding DNA: TGCGCCAGCAGCTTGGCCAGGACAGACTATGGCTACACCTTC. Translated, it gives CASSLARTDYGYTF.

This clone was seen just once. V gene TRBV7-9 combines with J gene TRBJ2-1; D unclear. V was trimmed by 4 bases and J by 9 bases, leaving 7 bases between them. This CDR3 is built from 11 residues. Looked up from germline, CDR1 is SEHNR and CDR2 is FQNEAQ (reference sequence). The CDR3 is CASSYDTEQFF. DNA of the CDR3: TGTGCCAGCAGCTACGACACTGAGCAGTTCTTC.

This clone was recorded a few times. The CDR3, as DNA: TGTGCCAGCAGATCCCTTGGACATGACTATGGCTACACCTTC. Its protein product is CASRSLGHDYGYTF. V usage is TRBV28 and J usage is TRBJ1-2; the D gene is possibly TRBD1 (5 bases). The CDR3 has 14 amino acids. V lost 6 bases and J lost 3, with 14 bases in between. Germline loops: CDR1 MDHEN, CDR2 SYDVKM.

The rearrangement joins TRBV28 to TRBJ2-5, with TRBD1 identical over 7 bases. The germline gives CDR1 MDHEN, CDR2 SYDVKM. The V and J ends lost 7 bases and 3 bases, in that order; junction bases with no gene match: 2. This CDR3 has 12 amino acids. CDR3 coding DNA: TGTGCCAGCACCCAGGGGGAAGAGACCCAGTACTTC. Residues: CASTQGEETQYF.

The rearrangement links TRBV6-1 to TRBJ2-5, with 7 bases identical to TRBD1. Per germline, CDR1 MNHNS and CDR2 SASEGT. V gave up 5 bases and J gave up 9 bases; unmatched junction bases: 6. This CDR3 spans 12 amino acids. The CDR3 DNA follows: TGTGCCAGCAGTCAAACAGGGGTGGCCCAGTACTTC. This codes for CASSQTGVAQYF.

This clone appeared a single time. The chain employs TRBV6-5 and TRBJ2-5; D is possibly TRBD1 (5 bases). Trimming pared 6 bases from V and 0 bases from J, leaving 14 bases between. CDR3 size: 15 residues. Germline values: CDR1 MNHEY, CDR2 SVGAGI. CDR3 nucleotide sequence: TGTGCCAGCAGGGGGCGTGTCGGCGACCAAGAGACCCAGTACTTC. It is translated as CASRGRVGDQETQYF.

This sequence joins TRBV19 and TRBJ2-6; possibly TRBD1 for D (5 bases). Germline CDR1 is LNHDA and CDR2 is SQIVND (reference sequence). The CDR3 consists of 15 residues. The V end lost 10 bases, the J end lost 2 bases, and 15 bases lay between the germline ends. This CDR3 is CATGRTKTGANVLTF. Here the CDR3 DNA reads TGTGCCACCGGTAGGACAAAAACTGGGGCCAACGTCCTGACTTTC.

This chain links TRBV28 with TRBJ2-7; D remains ambiguous. This CDR3 comprises 12 residues. With 2 bases removed from V and 3 bases from J, the gap between germline ends came to 5 bases. The V gene's germline CDR1 is MDHEN and CDR2 SYDVKM. As DNA, the CDR3 is TGTGCCAGCAGTTTAGGCAGCTACGAGCAGTACTTC. Its translation is CASSLGSYEQYF.

This clone appeared a single time. The chain is built from TRBV28 and TRBJ2-7; TRBD1 matches at 8 bases. Trimming cost V 3 bases and J 4 bases; bases outside gene matches: 8. This CDR3 region has 15 residues. The germline V gene encodes CDR1 MDHEN and CDR2 SYDVKM. The CDR3 DNA is TGTGCCAGCAGTTTCTGGGGACAGGAGAATTACGAGCAGTACTTC. This sequence encodes CASSFWGQENYEQYF.